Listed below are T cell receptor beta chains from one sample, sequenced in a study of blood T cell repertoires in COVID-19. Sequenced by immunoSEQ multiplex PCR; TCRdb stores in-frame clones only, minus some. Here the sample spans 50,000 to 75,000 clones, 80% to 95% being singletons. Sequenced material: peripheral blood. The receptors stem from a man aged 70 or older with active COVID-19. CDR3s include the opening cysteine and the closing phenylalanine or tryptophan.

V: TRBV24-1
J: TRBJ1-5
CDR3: CATSGTRGSNNQPQHF

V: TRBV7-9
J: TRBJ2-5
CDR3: CASTLGRTGRQETQYF

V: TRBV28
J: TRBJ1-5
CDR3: CASSLWAGKALSNQPQHF

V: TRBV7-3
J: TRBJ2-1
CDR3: CASSSGTSGVSSYNEQFF

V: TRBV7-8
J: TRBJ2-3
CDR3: CASSFGTSGGSDTQYF

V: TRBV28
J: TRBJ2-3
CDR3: CASSLKLGGDTQYF

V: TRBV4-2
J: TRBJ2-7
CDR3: CASSQDGTGEYEQYF

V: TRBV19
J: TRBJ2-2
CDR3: CASSASDRGRQGELFF

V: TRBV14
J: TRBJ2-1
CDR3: CASSQAIAYNEQFF

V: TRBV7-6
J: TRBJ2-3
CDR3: CASSLVGGGLVTDTQYF

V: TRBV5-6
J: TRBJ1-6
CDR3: CASSLVGGYNSPLHF

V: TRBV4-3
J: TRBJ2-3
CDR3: CASSPEGSDTQYF

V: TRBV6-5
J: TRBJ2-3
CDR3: CASSYGWTGTDTQYF

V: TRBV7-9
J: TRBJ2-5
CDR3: CASSFPGDKETQYF

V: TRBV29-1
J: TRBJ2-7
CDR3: CSVRSGSSYEQYF

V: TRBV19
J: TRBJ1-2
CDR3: CASSLGRGDYGYTF

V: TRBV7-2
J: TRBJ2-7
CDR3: CASREQGSSYEQYF

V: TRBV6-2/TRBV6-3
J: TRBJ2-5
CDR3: CASSGEETQYF

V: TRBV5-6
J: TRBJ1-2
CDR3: CASTPTTGLPTYGYTF

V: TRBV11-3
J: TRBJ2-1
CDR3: CASSARGTGDYNEQFF

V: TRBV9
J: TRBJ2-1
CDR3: CASSVGLSSTLNEQFF

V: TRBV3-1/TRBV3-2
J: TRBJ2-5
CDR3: CASSQDGPRGGWGTQYF